This TCR beta chain was recovered during a study of shared clonotypes between healthy human individuals. The overall study: CD4 naive and CD4 memory each took three plates per donor, while CD8 naive took two and CD8 memory one.

Participating donors were healthy, HIV-negative adults free of recent acute infections or vaccinations. The donors, all of them Caucasian adults, lived in Nashville, Tennessee. Germline trimming cut 4 bases from V and 2 bases from J; bases unmatched to any gene: 12. Per the germline V gene, CDR1 is SGHRS and CDR2 is YFSETQ. The CDR3 has 17 residues. Repertoires were generated with immunoSEQ multiplex PCR, while TCRdb's copy carries only in-frame clones and drops some. In the table there are about 730,000 clones, about two thirds of which are singletons. The clonotype originates from a woman aged 25-40 years in good health. The chain uses TRBV5-1 and TRBJ2-7; 10 bases line up with TRBD1. The source material was memory CD4+ T cells sorted from blood. The subset: CD45RA-negative fraction. DNA of the CDR3: TGCGCCAGCAGCCAAAGATATCCGGGACAGGGGCCCTACGAGCAGTACTTC. Protein sequence: CASSQRYPGQGPYEQYF. Supplemented by reference TRBV5-1 and TRBJ2-7, the full variable domain reads KAGVTQTPRYLIKTRGQQVTLSCSPISGHRSVSWYQQTPGQGLQFLFEYFSETQRNKGNFPGRFSGRQFSNSRSEMNVSTLELGDSALYLCASSQRYPGQGPYEQYFGPGTRLTVT.